This T cell receptor beta chain is drawn from a study of patients and donors after allogeneic stem cell transplantation. This clonotype has a count of ten or more. Germline V CDR1 and CDR2: SGDLS, YYNGEE. The CDR3 consists of 15 residues. V lost 4 bases, J lost 2 bases, and 12 bases lay in between. Using its own MiXCR run on the RT-PCR reads, TCRdb lists one record per CDR3 protein. The table includes roughly 880,000 distinct CDR3 sequences, under 20% detected once. The sequencing input was blood, either unsorted or a sorted T cell fraction (not recorded which). This chain links TRBV9 with TRBJ2-2; possible D gene TRBD2, 5 bases. The TCR was taken from a human donor who was either an allogeneic HSCT recipient or a stem cell or donor lymphocyte infusion donor (not recorded which). It is not recorded whose cells these are; they may come from a transplant donor. CDR3 sequence: CASSPSGLNTGELFF. In DNA form, the CDR3 reads TGTGCCAGCAGCCCCAGCGGACTTAACACCGGGGAGCTGTTTTTT.